This T cell receptor (beta chain) was captured by sequencing in a study of CD8 T cells in ankylosing spondylitis. Findings and caveats of the study: Clones linked to disease were reported to show significant enrichment in matched ankylosing spondylitis synovial fluid.

Comments on this clonotype: What it recognizes is unknown.

In making TCR beta libraries, quantitative 5'-RACE with molecular barcodes was used. TCRdb used MiXCR to reprocess the 5' RACE reads, holding one entry per CDR3 protein. This table holds 250,000 or so distinct CDR3 sequences, about 18% found once. V shed 2 bases and J 5 bases; nucleotides not matched to a gene: 9. The germline V gene encodes CDR1 SGHAT and CDR2 FQDESV (reference sequence). CDR3 length equals 17 residues. Sequencing was performed on blood, either unsorted or a sorted T cell fraction (not recorded which). The rearrangement links TRBV11-1 to TRBJ2-3; TRBD2 matches at 11 bases. This sequence was found in a male donor with ankylosing spondylitis or in good health (not recorded which). CDR3 sequence reads: CASSLRPSGRLVDTQYF. The CDR3 coding sequence is TGTGCCAGCAGCTTAAGGCCTAGCGGGAGGTTGGTAGATACGCAGTATTTT.